This T cell receptor (beta chain) was recovered during a study of long-term antiretroviral therapy in people with HIV. The germline V gene has CDR1 LGHNA and CDR2 YSLEER. V was trimmed by 3 bases and J by 5 bases, leaving 16 bases between them. This CDR3 spans 15 amino acids. About this clone itself: No antigen is known for it.

The study, taken as a whole, reports: It was not possible to obtain data on ART adherence, viral resistance or therapy changes.

A v3.0 immunoSEQ assay was performed at survey level. Measured with immunoSEQ multiplex PCR; TCRdb has only the in-frame clones, and not every one. The table lists about 29,000 clones, around 96% of them singletons. The sequenced sample was unsorted PBMCs, obtained 5.3 years after starting antiretroviral therapy. This clonotype originated in a man aged 25-40 years with HIV. The chain has TRBV4-3 and TRBJ2-5, with D perhaps being TRBD1 or TRBD2 (5 bases each). The CDR3 DNA reads as TGCGCCAGCAGCCAGGGGGTCGGGGCGGGTGAGACCCAGTACTTC. Amino acids: CASSQGVGAGETQYF.